The 7 T cell receptor beta chains below all came from one sample that was sequenced in a study of blood T cell repertoires in COVID-19. Only in-frame clones appear in the TCRdb table, and some are missing; sequencing was by immunoSEQ multiplex PCR. This sample has under 150,000 clones, with 75% to 85% found just once. Sequencing was performed on peripheral blood. These receptors were taken from a human donor with acute or convalescent COVID-19. The donor label of this sample is uncertain.

The chain is built from TRBV10-3 and TRBJ2-2; TRBD2 matches 10 bases. Unmatched junction bases numbered 7, after V lost 10 bases and J lost 5 bases. The CDR3 has 14 amino acids. Germline V lookup: CDR1 ENHRY, CDR2 SYGVKD. As DNA, the CDR3 is TGTGCCACTTCCGGGACTAGCGTTACCGGGGAGCTGTTTTTT. Its translation is CATSGTSVTGELFF.

The chain carries TRBV6-5 and TRBJ1-6; 9 nucleotides align to TRBD1. J gave up 9 bases and V 6 bases, and 6 bases lay outside the gene matches. The V gene's germline CDR1 is MNHEY and CDR2 SVGAGI. This CDR3 has 14 residues. Here the CDR3 DNA reads TGTGCCAGCAGCCGGGACAGGGAAAGTTCACCCCTCCACTTT. The encoded protein is CASSRDRESSPLHF.

This chain uses TRBV27 with TRBJ2-1; 7 nucleotides align to TRBD1. Looked up from germline, CDR1 is MNHEY and CDR2 is SMNVEV (reference sequence). V was clipped by 8 bases and J by 1 base; unmatched bases: 2. This CDR3 has 13 amino acids. The DNA for the CDR3 is TGTGCCAGCCAGGGACAGTCCTACAATGAGCAGTTCTTC. Residues: CASQGQSYNEQFF.

This sequence joins TRBV19 and TRBJ2-1, with D maybe TRBD1 (5 bases). Germline V CDR1 and CDR2: LNHDA, SQIVND (reference sequence). Trimming stripped 7 bases from V and 0 bases from J, with 19 bases between. CDR3 length: 17 amino acids. This chain's CDR3 is CASTPTATSSSYNEQFF. The CDR3 DNA sequence: TGTGCCAGTACCCCGACAGCAACCTCCAGCTCCTACAATGAGCAGTTCTTC.

The chain carries TRBV27 and TRBJ1-2, with 7 positions matching TRBD1. The CDR3 extends over 12 amino acids. The germline gives CDR1 MNHEY, CDR2 SMNVEV (reference sequence). Unmatched junction bases numbered 2, after V lost 5 bases and J lost 5 bases. This CDR3 is CASSQQGYGYTF. The CDR3 region has the DNA TGTGCCAGCAGTCAACAGGGGTATGGCTACACCTTC.

In this sample, this clone turned up a few times. This CDR3 is CASTSSEYGELFF. The CDR3 nucleotides read TGTGCCAGCACCTCCTCCGAGTACGGGGAACTGTTTTTT. The chain combines TRBV12-3 or TRBV12-4 with TRBJ1-4; no reliable D call. This CDR3 is built from 13 residues. V dropped 7 bases and J dropped 12 bases, with 18 bases sitting between them.

The rearrangement joins TRBV2 to TRBJ2-7; 8 bases match TRBD1. The junction had 2 bases not matched to a gene; V was cut back by 6 bases and J by 4 bases. Germline CDR1 SNHLY, CDR2 FYNNEI. The length of the CDR3 is 12 residues. Written as DNA, the CDR3 is TGTGCCAGCAGAACAGGGGGGTACGAGCAGTACGTC. The encoded protein is CASRTGGYEQYV.